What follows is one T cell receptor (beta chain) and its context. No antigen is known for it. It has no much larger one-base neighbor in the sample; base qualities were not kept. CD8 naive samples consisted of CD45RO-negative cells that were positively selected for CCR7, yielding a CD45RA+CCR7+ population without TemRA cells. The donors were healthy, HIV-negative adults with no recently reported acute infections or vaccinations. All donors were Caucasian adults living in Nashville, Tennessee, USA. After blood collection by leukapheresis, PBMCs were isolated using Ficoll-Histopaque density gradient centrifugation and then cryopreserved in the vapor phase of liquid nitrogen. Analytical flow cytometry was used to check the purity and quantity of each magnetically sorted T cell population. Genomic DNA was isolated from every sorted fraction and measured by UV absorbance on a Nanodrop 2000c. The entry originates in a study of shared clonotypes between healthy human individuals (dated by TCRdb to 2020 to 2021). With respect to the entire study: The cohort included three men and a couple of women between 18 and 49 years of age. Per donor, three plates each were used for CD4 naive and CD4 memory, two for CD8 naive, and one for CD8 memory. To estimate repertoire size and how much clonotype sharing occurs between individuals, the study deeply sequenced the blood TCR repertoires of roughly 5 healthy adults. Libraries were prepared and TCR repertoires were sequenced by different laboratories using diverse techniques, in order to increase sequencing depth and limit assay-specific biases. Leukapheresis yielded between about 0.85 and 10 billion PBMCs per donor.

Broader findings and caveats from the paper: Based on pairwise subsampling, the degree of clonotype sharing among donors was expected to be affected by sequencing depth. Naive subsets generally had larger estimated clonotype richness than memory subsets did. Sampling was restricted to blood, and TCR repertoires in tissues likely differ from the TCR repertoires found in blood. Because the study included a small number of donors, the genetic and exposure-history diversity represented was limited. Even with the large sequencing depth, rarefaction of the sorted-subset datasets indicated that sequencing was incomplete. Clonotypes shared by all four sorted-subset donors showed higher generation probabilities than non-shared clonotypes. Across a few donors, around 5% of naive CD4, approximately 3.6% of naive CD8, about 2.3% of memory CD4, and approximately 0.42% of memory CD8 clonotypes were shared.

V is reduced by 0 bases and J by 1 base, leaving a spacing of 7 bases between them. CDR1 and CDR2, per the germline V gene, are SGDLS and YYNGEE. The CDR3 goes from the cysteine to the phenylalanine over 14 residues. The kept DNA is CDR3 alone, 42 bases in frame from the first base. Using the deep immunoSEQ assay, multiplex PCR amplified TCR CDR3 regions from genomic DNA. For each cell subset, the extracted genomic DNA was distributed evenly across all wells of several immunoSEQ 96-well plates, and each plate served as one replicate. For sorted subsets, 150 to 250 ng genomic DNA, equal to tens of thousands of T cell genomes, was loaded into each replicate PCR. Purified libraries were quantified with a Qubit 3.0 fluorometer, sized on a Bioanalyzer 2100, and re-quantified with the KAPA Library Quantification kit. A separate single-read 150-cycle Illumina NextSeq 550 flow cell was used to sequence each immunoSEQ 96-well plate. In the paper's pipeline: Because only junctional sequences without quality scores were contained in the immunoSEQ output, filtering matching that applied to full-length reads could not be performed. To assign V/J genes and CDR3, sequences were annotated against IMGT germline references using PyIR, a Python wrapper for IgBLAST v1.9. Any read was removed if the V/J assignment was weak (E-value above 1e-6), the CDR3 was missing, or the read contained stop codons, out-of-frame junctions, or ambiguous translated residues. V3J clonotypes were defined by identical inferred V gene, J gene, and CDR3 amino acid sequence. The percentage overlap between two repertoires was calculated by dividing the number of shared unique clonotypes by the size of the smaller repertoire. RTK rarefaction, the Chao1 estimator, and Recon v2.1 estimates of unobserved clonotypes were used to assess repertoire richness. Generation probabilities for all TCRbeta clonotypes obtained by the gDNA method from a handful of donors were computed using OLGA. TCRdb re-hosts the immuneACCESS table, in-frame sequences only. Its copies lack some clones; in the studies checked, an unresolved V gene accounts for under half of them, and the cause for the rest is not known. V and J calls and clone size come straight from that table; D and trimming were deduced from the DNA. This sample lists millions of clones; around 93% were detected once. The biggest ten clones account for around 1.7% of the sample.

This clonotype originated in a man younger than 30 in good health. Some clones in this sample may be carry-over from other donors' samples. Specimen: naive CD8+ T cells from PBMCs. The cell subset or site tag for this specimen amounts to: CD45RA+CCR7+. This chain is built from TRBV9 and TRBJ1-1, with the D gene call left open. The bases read TGTGCCAGCAGCGTAGACGTGGGGAACACTGAAGCTTTCTTT. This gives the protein CASSVDVGNTEAFF.